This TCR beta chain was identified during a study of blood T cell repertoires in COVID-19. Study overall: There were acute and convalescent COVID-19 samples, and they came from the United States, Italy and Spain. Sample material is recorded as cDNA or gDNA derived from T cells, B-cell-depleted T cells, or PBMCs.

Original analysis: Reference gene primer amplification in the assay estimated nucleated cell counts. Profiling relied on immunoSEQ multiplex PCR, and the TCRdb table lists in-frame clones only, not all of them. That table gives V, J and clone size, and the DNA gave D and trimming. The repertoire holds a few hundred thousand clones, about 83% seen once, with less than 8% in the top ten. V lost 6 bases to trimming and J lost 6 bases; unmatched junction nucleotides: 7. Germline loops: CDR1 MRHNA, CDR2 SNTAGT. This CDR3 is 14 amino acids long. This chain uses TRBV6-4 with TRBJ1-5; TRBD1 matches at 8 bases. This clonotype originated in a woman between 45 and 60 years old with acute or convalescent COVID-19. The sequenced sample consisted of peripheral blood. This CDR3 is CASSLTGGSQPQHF. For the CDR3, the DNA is TGTGCCAGCAGCCTTACAGGGGGGAGTCAGCCCCAGCATTTT.